One T cell receptor (beta chain) is described in this entry. The CDR3 is 13 amino acids. V was pared by 0 bases and J by 4 bases, with 7 bases between. The germline V gene has CDR1 SGHNT and CDR2 YYREEE (reference sequence). With 60 Vbeta and 13 Jbeta primers, the PCR was carried out. Sequenced by immunoSEQ multiplex PCR; TCRdb stores in-frame clones only, minus some. The sample records 200,000 or so clones, about 80% being singletons. The sample belongs to a study of cytomegalovirus exposure and HLA in healthy donors. In nominal health when sampled, donors likely had unrecorded immune exposures nonetheless.

The TCR sequence derives from a woman under 30 in good health and CMV-seropositive. What was sequenced was PBMCs. The V gene is TRBV5-4, the J gene TRBJ2-5, with D maybe TRBD2 (5 bases). CDR3 DNA: TGTGCCAGCAGCTTGGGCCTAGCAGAGACCCAGTACTTC. The encoded protein is CASSLGLAETQYF.